The sequence of this T cell receptor (beta chain) was determined in a study of control samples from healthy donors and cancer patients. Clones were sequenced by immunoSEQ multiplex PCR, and TCRdb holds only the in-frame ones, with some missing. Among some 150,000 clones listed, about 94% were seen once. J lost 1 base, V lost 3 bases, and 4 bases had no gene match. This CDR3 contains 16 residues. Germline CDR1 is KGHSH and CDR2 is LQKENI. V usage is TRBV18 and J usage is TRBJ2-2; 8 nucleotides agree with TRBD1. Input material: PBMCs. The sequence was obtained from a man aged 60 to 75 with colorectal cancer. DNA for the CDR3: TGTGCCAGCTCACCGCGGACAGGGCTGAACACCGGGGAGCTGTTTTTT. Translated, it gives CASSPRTGLNTGELFF.